The 17 T cell receptor beta chains below were found in one sample sequenced in a study of blood T cell repertoires in COVID-19. This table comes from immunoSEQ multiplex PCR, and its TCRdb copy is limited to in-frame clones, with some not included. This table has about 240,000 clones, around 83% appearing once. Sequencing was performed on peripheral blood. The source of these receptors is a woman aged 55-70 years with active or convalescent COVID-19.

The rearrangement links TRBV7-3 to TRBJ1-2, with TRBD1 matching 9 bases. V lost 4 bases to trimming and J lost 6 bases; unmatched junction nucleotides: 6. Germline-derived CDR1 and CDR2 are SGHTA and FQGTGA. The CDR3 is 14 amino acids. The CDR3 DNA is TGTGCCAGCAGCTCTAACACAGGGGGCGATGGCTACACCTTC. Translating gives CASSSNTGGDGYTF.

The DNA of the CDR3 is TGTGCCAGCAGCTTAGGGGGGGACAGTACGAACACCGGGGAGCTGTTTTTT. Protein product: CASSLGGDSTNTGELFF. The V gene is TRBV7-8, the J gene TRBJ2-2, with D maybe TRBD1 (7 bases). Deletions cut 1 base from V and 0 bases from J, with 12 bases between. CDR1 and CDR2 (germline): SGHVS, FQNEAQ. CDR3 size: 17 residues. The full variable domain, in which reference TRBV7-8 and TRBJ2-2 provide the parts outside the CDR3, is GAGVSQSPRYKVAKRGQDVALRCDPISGHVSLFWYQQALGQGPEFLTYFQNEAQLDKSGLPSDRFFAERPEGSVSTLKIQRTQQEDSAVYLCASSLGGDSTNTGELFFGEGSRLTVL.

This chain joins TRBV7-2 and TRBJ1-5; D ambiguous. The CDR3 is made up of 16 amino acids. CDR1 and CDR2 (germline): SGHTA, FQGNSA. V dropped 1 base and J dropped 7 bases, with 17 bases sitting between them. The CDR3 DNA is TGTGCCAGCAGCTTAGGACCTGGGCCCCCTTGGCAGCCCCAGCATTTT. It translates to CASSLGPGPPWQPQHF.

The rearrangement links TRBV6-6 to TRBJ1-1, with a weak D call TRBD1 (5 bases). In germline, CDR1 is MNHNY, CDR2 SVGAGI (reference sequence). The CDR3 totals 16 residues. V shed 4 bases and J shed 0 bases, with 15 bases lying between them. The CDR3 is CASSSPGGGLNTEAFF. The DNA of the CDR3 is TGTGCCAGCAGTTCCCCGGGGGGTGGTTTGAACACTGAAGCTTTCTTT.

The count of this clone is one. The V call is TRBV9, the J call TRBJ2-7; D remains ambiguous. This CDR3 comprises 14 residues. V lost 0 bases to trimming and J lost 0 bases, with 7 bases between them. The germline CDR1 and CDR2 sequences are SGDLS and YYNGEE. The CDR3 region is CASSVVASSYEQYF. The DNA for the CDR3 is TGTGCCAGCAGCGTAGTTGCCAGCTCCTACGAGCAGTACTTC.

The chain uses TRBV5-6 and TRBJ2-7; 9 bases are a match to TRBD1. The CDR3 covers 14 residues. The junction had 5 bases not matched to a gene; V was cut back by 2 bases and J by 5 bases. Per the germline V gene, CDR1 is SGHDT and CDR2 is YYEEEE. In DNA form, the CDR3 reads TGTGCCAGCAGCTTAGGGACAGGGTGGGACGAGCAGTACTTC. It specifies CASSLGTGWDEQYF. Full variable domain (missing parts from reference TRBV5-6 and TRBJ2-7): DAGVTQSPTHLIKTRGQQVTLRCSPKSGHDTVSWYQQALGQGPQFIFQYYEEEERQRGNFPDRFSGHQFPNYSSELNVNALLLGDSALYLCASSLGTGWDEQYFGPGTRLTVT.

The rearrangement joins TRBV6-5 to TRBJ1-1; TRBD1 matches 9 bases. Germline V CDR1 and CDR2: MNHEY, SVGAGI. Trimming removed 6 bases from V and 3 bases from J; junction bases left unmatched: 2. The CDR3 has 13 amino acids. The CDR3 coding sequence is TGTGCCAGCAGAGGACAGGGGTACACTGAAGCTTTCTTT. This encodes CASRGQGYTEAFF.

The sample holds a few counts of this clone. The same CDR3 can be traced to other DNA sequences in this sample. The chain couples TRBV12-3 or TRBV12-4 to TRBJ1-5; a weak D match, TRBD1 (5 bases). The CDR3 is 12 residues long. Trimming took off 3 bases at V and 7 bases at J, with 7 bases between the two ends. CDR3 sequence (DNA): TGTGCCAGCAGTTTCGGGGGGCAGCCCCAGCATTTT. Residues: CASSFGGQPQHF.

This clone appeared a few times. This chain joins TRBV23-1 and TRBJ2-1; D may be TRBD2 (5 bases). TRBV23-1 is an ORF, and what it does is uncertain. This CDR3 has 16 residues. Trimming took off 4 bases at V and 0 bases at J, with 13 bases between the two ends. The chain's CDR3 is CASSRAGFSSYNEQFF. The CDR3 DNA is TGCGCCAGCAGTCGCGCGGGTTTTAGCTCCTACAATGAGCAGTTCTTC.

On this clone itself: A single base separates this from a much larger clone, so it may be a read error. The chain uses TRBV7-3 and TRBJ2-7, with TRBD2 matching over 11 bases. Trimming took 5 bases from V and 3 from J; bases not matched to a gene: 3. Germline V lookup: CDR1 SGHTA, CDR2 FQGTGA. The CDR3 has 14 residues. This CDR3 reads CASSPGTSGYEQYF. The CDR3 region has the DNA TGTGCCAGCAGCCCTGGGACTAGCGGCTACGAGCAGTACTTC.

The genes are TRBV10-2 and TRBJ1-5; D is unresolved. The CDR3 spans 13 residues. CDR1 and CDR2 (germline): WSHSY, SAAADI. V dropped 3 bases and J dropped 6 bases, with 9 bases sitting between them. This chain's CDR3 is CASSDGESQPQHF. CDR3 in DNA: TGCGCCAGCAGTGACGGAGAGAGTCAGCCCCAGCATTTT.

The chain joins TRBV27 to TRBJ1-3; D uncertain. CDR1 is MNHEY, CDR2 SMNVEV, per germline (reference sequence). The CDR3 contains 12 residues. With 6 bases removed from V and 2 bases from J, the gap between germline ends came to 5 bases. This chain's CDR3 is CASSLPGNTIYF. The DNA of the CDR3 is TGTGCCAGCAGCCTCCCTGGAAACACCATATATTTT.

The chain carries TRBV6-2 or TRBV6-3 and TRBJ1-5; TRBD1 is a possible D gene (5 bases). The ends were cut back, 5 bases at V and 6 bases at J, with 20 bases in the middle. The CDR3 runs 16 residues. CDR1 and CDR2 from the germline V gene are MNHEY and SVGEGT. The CDR3 is CASSQPSGGVGQPQHF. The CDR3 coding sequence is TGTGCCAGCAGTCAACCGTCGGGGGGGGTCGGTCAGCCCCAGCATTTT.

This clone was detected only a few times. The J gene is TRBJ2-1, the V gene TRBV6-1; TRBD2 agrees at 13 bases. The CDR3 extends over 17 amino acids. Germline loops: CDR1 MNHNS, CDR2 SASEGT. V shed 3 bases and J 0 bases; nucleotides not matched to a gene: 2. CDR3 region: CASSDGTSGVSYNEQFF. CDR3 bases: TGTGCCAGCAGTGATGGGACTAGCGGGGTCTCCTACAATGAGCAGTTCTTC.

The rearrangement joins TRBV6-5 to TRBJ2-7, with 9 bases lining up with TRBD2. Germline CDR1 MNHEY, CDR2 SVGAGI. This CDR3 spans 12 amino acids. The V segment lost 5 bases and the J segment 6 bases; nucleotides outside the gene matches: 2. The CDR3 protein is CASSTTSGEQYF. DNA of the CDR3: TGTGCCAGCAGTACGACTAGCGGCGAGCAGTACTTC.

This sequence joins TRBV6-5 and TRBJ1-2; D is unclear. The CDR3 totals 12 residues. V shed 6 bases and J shed 6 bases, with 11 bases lying between them. The germline V gene encodes CDR1 MNHEY and CDR2 SVGAGI. The chain's CDR3 is CASRRSMDGYTF. CDR3 coding DNA: TGTGCCAGCAGGAGGAGTATGGATGGCTACACCTTC.

The chain links TRBV11-1 to TRBJ2-7; TRBD2 is a possible D gene (6 bases). The CDR3 is 15 amino acids. V was clipped by 1 base and J by 1 base, with 11 bases between them. Germline-derived CDR1 and CDR2 are SGHAT and FQDESV (reference sequence). CDR3 coding DNA: TGTGCCAGCAGCTTAGGACTAGATCCGTCCTACGAGCAGTACTTC. Amino acid sequence: CASSLGLDPSYEQYF.